One and the same sample provided the 10 T cell receptor beta chains below, sequenced in a study of CD8 T cells in Susac syndrome. The RNA input was about 0.5 to 1 ug, and it was reverse transcribed with random hexamers. TCRdb re-analysed the immunoSEQ multiplex PCR reads in MiXCR, keeping a single row per CDR3 protein. The sample includes roughly 120,000 distinct CDR3 sequences, 90% to 98% of them seen just once. The sequenced sample consisted of CD4+ T cells from PBMCs. The receptor source for this set is a human donor in good health.

The CDR3 loop reads CASSPLAGSMVTQYF. The CDR3 region has the DNA TGTGCCAGCAGTCCACTAGCGGGAAGCATGGTTACGCAGTATTTT. The rearrangement joins TRBV6-5 to TRBJ2-3; 10 positions match TRBD2. Germline V gene sequence: CDR1 MNHEY, CDR2 SVGAGI. Losses at the gene ends were 5 bases for V and 8 bases for J; bases not matched to a gene: 10. The CDR3 extends over 15 amino acids.

This clonotype was seen just once. The chain links TRBV3-1 to TRBJ2-7, with TRBD2 identical over 12 bases. Germline loops: CDR1 LGHDT, CDR2 YNNKEL (reference sequence). J lost 2 bases, V lost 4 bases, and 3 bases had no gene match. CDR3 length: 15 residues. For the CDR3, the DNA is TGTGCCAGCAGCCTCGCTAGCGGGAGGGCCTACGAGCAGTACTTC. Translated: CASSLASGRAYEQYF.

The CDR3 loop reads CASSIWGSRNTGELFF. The DNA for the CDR3 is TGTGCCAGTAGTATATGGGGCTCACGGAACACCGGGGAGCTGTTTTTT. This chain uses TRBV19 with TRBJ2-2, with D maybe TRBD1 (5 bases). The germline V and J ends were trimmed by 2 bases and 1 base, with 11 bases remaining between them. This CDR3 spans 16 amino acids. Germline-derived CDR1 and CDR2 are LNHDA and SQIVND (reference sequence).

CDR3 in DNA: TGCGCCAGCAGTCTCGGGGGAGCGGGGGTGGATGAGCAGTTCTTC. It specifies CASSLGGAGVDEQFF. V and J are TRBV5-1 and TRBJ2-1; 8 bases are a match to TRBD2. This CDR3 is built from 15 residues. CDR1 is SGHRS, CDR2 YFSETQ, per germline. Trimming at V came to 5 bases and at J to 8 bases, leaving 12 bases not matched to a gene.

The chain uses TRBV9 and TRBJ2-1; maybe TRBD2 (6 bases). CDR3 length equals 14 residues. The germline gives CDR1 SGDLS, CDR2 YYNGEE. Trimming pared 5 bases from V and 4 bases from J, leaving 13 bases between. The DNA for the CDR3 is TGTGCCAGCAGACGGGGGAGTCCGTACAATGAGCAGTTCTTC. Amino acids: CASRRGSPYNEQFF.

The V and J genes are TRBV20-1 and TRBJ1-6, with a possible D match to TRBD1 (5 bases). CDR1 is DFQATT and CDR2 is SNEGSKA in the germline V gene (reference sequence). The CDR3 loop spans 13 amino acids. The V end lost 0 bases, the J end lost 6 bases, and 6 bases lay between the germline ends. The CDR3 loop is CSAREGVNSPLHF. CDR3 bases: TGCAGTGCTAGAGAGGGGGTTAATTCACCCCTCCACTTT.

This chain uses TRBV6-2 or TRBV6-3 with TRBJ2-1; 8 bases are shared with TRBD2. CDR1 is MNHEY and CDR2 is SVGEGT in the germline V gene. The CDR3 has 15 residues. V was pared by 2 bases and J by 2 bases, with 2 bases of the junction left unmatched. The chain's CDR3 is CASSYPAGAYNEQFF. CDR3 coding DNA: TGTGCCAGCAGTTACCCAGCGGGGGCCTACAATGAGCAGTTCTTC.

The chain carries TRBV2 and TRBJ2-7, with D perhaps matching TRBD1 (6 bases). The germline gives CDR1 SNHLY, CDR2 FYNNEI. The CDR3 covers 14 residues. Trimming stripped 5 bases from V and 1 base from J, with 12 bases between. The CDR3, as DNA: TGTGCCAGCAGTCCCCTCAGGGGTTCCTACGAGCAGTACTTC. It specifies CASSPLRGSYEQYF.

The rearrangement links TRBV7-3 to TRBJ2-3, with 10 bases matching TRBD1. Looked up from germline, CDR1 is SGHTA and CDR2 is FQGTGA. The CDR3 is 15 amino acids. V dropped 5 bases and J dropped 4; count of bases not matched to a gene: 6. CDR3 DNA: TGTGCCAGCAGCCCCGACAGGGGGCATGCAGATACGCAGTATTTT. The encoded protein is CASSPDRGHADTQYF.

The chain joins TRBV30 to TRBJ2-6, with 8 positions matching TRBD1. The CDR3 has 17 residues. V lost 1 base to trimming and J lost 0 bases; unmatched junction nucleotides: 5. The germline gives CDR1 GTSNPN, CDR2 SVGIG (reference sequence). CDR3: CAWSGTGYYSGANVLTF. In DNA form, the CDR3 reads TGTGCCTGGAGTGGGACAGGGTATTACTCTGGGGCCAACGTCCTGACTTTC.